This TCR delta chain was profiled in a study of Vδ1+ human thymocytes. Whole-study results and caveats: Highly polyclonal TRG and TRD repertoires with Gaussian CDR3 length distributions appeared in thymus.

RNA was extracted from the cells and then reverse transcribed. Pooled V-gene forward primers with one constant-region reverse primer generated the CDR3 amplicons by multiplex PCR. TCRdb re-called the multiplex PCR reads via CATT. Of about 54,000 delta-chain clones in the sample, roughly 15% were seen once. This clone was counted a few times. Its antigen is not identified. The CDR3 contains 17 residues. Germline values: CDR1 TSWWSYY, CDR2 QGS. V was pared by 2 bases and J by 2 bases, with 10 bases of the junction left unmatched. This receptor was taken from a boy under two years old who had congenital heart surgery. The chain uses TRDV1 and TRDJ1; the match to TRDD3 covers 8 bases. Sequencing was carried out using Vdelta1+ gamma-delta thymocytes from the thymus. Specified subset: FACS-sorted CD3+ TCRalphabeta- TCRVdelta1+ TCRVdelta2- thymocytes. CDR3 residues: CALGEWRVGDPTDKLIF. CDR3 sequence (DNA): TGTGCTCTTGGGGAATGGAGGGTGGGGGATCCGACCGATAAACTCATCTTT.